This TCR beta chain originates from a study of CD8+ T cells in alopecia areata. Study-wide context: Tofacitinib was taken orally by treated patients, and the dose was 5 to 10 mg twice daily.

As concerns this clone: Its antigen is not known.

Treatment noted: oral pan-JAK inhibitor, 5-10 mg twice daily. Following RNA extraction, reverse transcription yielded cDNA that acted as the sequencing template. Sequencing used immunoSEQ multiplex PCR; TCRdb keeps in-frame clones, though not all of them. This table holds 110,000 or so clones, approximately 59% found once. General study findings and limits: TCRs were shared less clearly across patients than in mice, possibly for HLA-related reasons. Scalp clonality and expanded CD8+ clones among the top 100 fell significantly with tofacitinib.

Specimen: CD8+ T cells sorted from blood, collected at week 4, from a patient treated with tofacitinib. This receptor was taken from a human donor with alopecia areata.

In DNA form, the CDR3 reads TGTGCCCTGGATGGGGGGGATTACAATGAGCAGTTCTTC. Encoded protein: CALDGGDYNEQFF. The chain employs TRBV30 and TRBJ2-1; TRBD2 matches at 7 bases. CDR1 GTSNPN and CDR2 SVGIG come from the germline V gene (reference sequence). After removal of 8 bases from V and 4 bases from J, the junction contained 8 bases not matched to a gene. The CDR3 totals 13 residues.